This T cell receptor beta chain derives from a study of shared clonotypes between healthy human individuals (dated by TCRdb to about 2020). Looking at the study overall: Two women and a few men aged 18 to 49 years were included in the cohort. Between about 0.85 and 8.9 billion PBMCs per donor were obtained by leukapheresis. Per donor, three plates each were used for CD4 naive and CD4 memory, two for CD8 naive, and one for CD8 memory. The study deeply sequenced blood TCR repertoires of about five healthy adults to estimate repertoire size and the extent of clonotype sharing between individuals. Different laboratories and diverse techniques were used to prepare libraries and sequence TCR repertoires, to increase sequencing depth and limit assay-specific biases. Study-wide conclusions, independent of this receptor: Sampling was restricted to blood, and TCR repertoires in tissue are likely to differ from TCR repertoires in blood. Sharing across a few donors was observed for approximately 5% of naive CD4, under 4% of naive CD8, roughly 2.4% of memory CD4, and roughly 0.4% of memory CD8 clonotypes. Even with the large sequencing depth, rarefaction of the sorted-subset datasets indicated that sequencing was incomplete. The genetic and exposure-history diversity represented was limited by the small number of donors. Based on pairwise subsampling, the degree of clonotype sharing among donors was expected to be affected by sequencing depth. Higher generation probabilities were observed for clonotypes shared by all four sorted-subset donors than for non-shared clonotypes. Larger estimated clonotype richness was generally found for naive subsets than for memory subsets.

The germline V gene yields MGHDK for CDR1 and SYGVNS for CDR2. V was cut back by 4 bases and J by 4 bases, leaving a gap of 13 bases between them. Reading from cysteine to phenylalanine, the CDR3 counts 14 amino acids. Kept here is only the CDR3 DNA, which spans 42 bases and is read in frame from base 1. The donors were healthy, HIV-negative adults with no recently reported acute infections or vaccinations. All donors were Caucasian adults living in Nashville, Tennessee, USA. Magnetic negative selection was used to enrich CD4+ T cells, after which naive cells were positively selected on CD45RA and the negative fraction became the memory subset. Blood was obtained by leukapheresis, after which PBMCs were separated by Ficoll-Histopaque density gradient centrifugation and cryopreserved in liquid nitrogen vapor phase. Analytical flow cytometry was used to check the purity and quantity of every magnetically sorted T cell population. Genomic DNA was isolated from every sorted fraction and measured by UV absorbance on a Nanodrop 2000c.

Using the deep immunoSEQ assay, multiplex PCR amplified TCR CDR3 regions from genomic DNA. Genomic DNA extracted from each cell subset was distributed evenly over all wells of several immunoSEQ 96-well plates, and each plate served as one replicate. For sorted subsets, approximately 210 ng of genomic DNA, equivalent to around 31,000 T cell genomes, went into each replicate PCR. Purified libraries were quantified with a Qubit 3.0 fluorometer, sized on a Bioanalyzer 2100, and re-quantified with the KAPA Library Quantification kit. Each immunoSEQ 96-well plate was sequenced on its own single-read 150-cycle Illumina NextSeq 550 flow cell. The study's processing was this. The immunoSEQ output contained only junctional sequences without quality scores, so filtering could not match that applied to full-length reads. Sequences were annotated with PyIR, a Python wrapper for IgBLAST v1.9, using IMGT germline references to assign V/J genes and CDR3. Reads were removed for weak V/J assignments (E-value above 1e-6), missing CDR3, stop codons, out-of-frame junctions, or ambiguous translated residues. V3J clonotypes were defined as sequences sharing the same inferred V gene, J gene, and CDR3 amino acid sequence. The percentage overlap between two repertoires was calculated by dividing the number of shared unique clonotypes by the size of the smaller repertoire. Repertoire richness was assessed with RTK rarefaction, the Chao1 estimator, and Recon v2.1 estimates of unobserved clonotypes. OLGA was used to compute generation probabilities for all TCRbeta clonotypes that the gDNA method yielded from a handful of donors. TCRdb obtained this table from immuneACCESS and retained in-frame rearrangements with V and J assigned. These tables miss some clones; where compared with another copy, unresolved V genes account for less than half of the shortfall, and the remainder is unexplained. For V, J and clone size, that table is used; D and trimming come from the DNA. For this sample the table gives about 980,000 clones, of which over 75% were detected only once. The ten largest account for roughly 1.5% of the sample.

This clone was detected only a few times. Which antigen it targets is not known. There are no base qualities to consult, and no much larger clone falls within one base. The clonotype was recovered from a man younger than 35 in good health. The rearrangement combines TRBV25-1 with TRBJ1-2; the D region possibly corresponds to TRBD1 (6 bases align). The material sequenced was memory CD4+ T cells sorted from blood. Sample cell subset or site, as interpreted from the label and publication: CD45RA-negative fraction. The CDR3 protein sequence reads: CASSGHSTGYGYTF. In nucleotides, the sequence is TGTGCCAGCAGTGGACACTCGACAGGCTATGGCTACACCTTC.